The clone carrying this T cell receptor (beta chain) was counted a few times. The sample is drawn from a study of blood T cells in healthy people across ages. Across the whole study: Using template switching, researchers captured about one barcoded beta molecule for each two T cells.

It was with a sample-barcoded 5' primer and a J-beta primer mix that a second PCR of roughly 6 to 11 cycles was run. Every cDNA molecule carried a tag from a template-switch adaptor bearing 12 random nucleotides. From each sample, at least 2.5 million paired-end reads containing CDR3 were obtained. TCRdb passed the 5' RACE reads through MiXCR, listing each CDR3 protein once. The profile shows about 680,000 distinct CDR3 sequences, 49% of them singletons. Total RNA was isolated from each sample in quantities of at least 5.5 micrograms. After removal of 4 bases from V and 5 bases from J, the junction contained 6 bases not matched to a gene. The CDR3 contains 16 residues. Germline V gene data show CDR1 as LGHNA and CDR2 as YNFKEQ.

Sequencing was carried out using blood. The clonotype comes from a woman aged 55-70 years in good health. V usage is TRBV4-2 and J usage is TRBJ1-4; 11 positions match TRBD1. The DNA for the CDR3 is TGTGCCAGCAGCCGGACAGGGGGCCCTCCGAATGAAAAACTGTTTTTT. This codes for CASSRTGGPPNEKLFF.